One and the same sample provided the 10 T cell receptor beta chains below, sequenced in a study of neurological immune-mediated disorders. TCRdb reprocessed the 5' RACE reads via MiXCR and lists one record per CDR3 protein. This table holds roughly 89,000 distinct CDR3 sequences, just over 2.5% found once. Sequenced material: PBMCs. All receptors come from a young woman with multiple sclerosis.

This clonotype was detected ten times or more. The DNA for the CDR3 is TGTGCCAGCAGCCCAAGATCGTACAATGAGCAGTTCTTC. The encoded protein is CASSPRSYNEQFF. The V call is TRBV7-2, the J call TRBJ2-1; D not resolved. This CDR3 spans 13 amino acids. V shed 5 bases and J shed 4 bases, with 9 bases lying between them. Germline loops: CDR1 SGHTA, CDR2 FQGNSA.

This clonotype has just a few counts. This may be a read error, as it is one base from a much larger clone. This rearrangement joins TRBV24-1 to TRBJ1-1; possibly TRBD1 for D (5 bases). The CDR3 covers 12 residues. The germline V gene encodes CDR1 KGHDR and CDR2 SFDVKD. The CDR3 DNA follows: TGTGCCAACAGTCTCGGGGGTACTGAAGCTTTCTTT. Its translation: CANSLGGTEAFF.

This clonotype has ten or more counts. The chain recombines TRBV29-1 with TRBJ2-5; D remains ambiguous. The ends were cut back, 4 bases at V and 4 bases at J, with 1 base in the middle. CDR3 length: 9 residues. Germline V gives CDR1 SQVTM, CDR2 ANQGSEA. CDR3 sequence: CSVGETQYF. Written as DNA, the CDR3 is TGCAGCGTTGGAGAGACCCAGTACTTC.

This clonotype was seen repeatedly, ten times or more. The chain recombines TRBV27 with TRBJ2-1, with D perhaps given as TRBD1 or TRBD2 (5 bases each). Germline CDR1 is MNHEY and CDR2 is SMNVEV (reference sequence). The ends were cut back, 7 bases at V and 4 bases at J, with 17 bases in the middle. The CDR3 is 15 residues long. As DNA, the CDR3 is TGTGCCAGCAATCCCTCGGGGCCCGTTTACAATGAGCAGTTCTTC. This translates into CASNPSGPVYNEQFF.

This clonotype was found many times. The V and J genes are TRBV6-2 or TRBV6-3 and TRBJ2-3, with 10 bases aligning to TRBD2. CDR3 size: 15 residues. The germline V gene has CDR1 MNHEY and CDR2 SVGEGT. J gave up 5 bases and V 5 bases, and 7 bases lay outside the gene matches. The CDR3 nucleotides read TGTGCCAGCAGTACCCTAGCGGGAGCGGGAGATACGCAGTATTTT. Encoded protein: CASSTLAGAGDTQYF.

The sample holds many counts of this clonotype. The CDR3 loop reads CASSLGLAYETQYF. CDR3 bases: TGTGCCAGCAGCCTTGGACTAGCTTACGAGACCCAGTACTTC. This sequence joins TRBV7-2 and TRBJ2-5, with 8 nucleotides matching TRBD2. Germline loops: CDR1 SGHTA, CDR2 FQGNSA. With 5 bases clipped from V and 5 bases from J, the junction kept 7 bases outside the gene matches. The CDR3 contains 14 residues.

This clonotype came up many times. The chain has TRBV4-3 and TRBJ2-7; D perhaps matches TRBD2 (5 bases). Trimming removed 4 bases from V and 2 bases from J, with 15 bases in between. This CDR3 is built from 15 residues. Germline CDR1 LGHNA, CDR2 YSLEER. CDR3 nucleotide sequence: TGCGCCAGCAGCCCCCAAGAAGGACTCACCTACGAGCAGTACTTC. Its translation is CASSPQEGLTYEQYF.

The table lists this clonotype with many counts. The CDR3 coding sequence is TGTGCCAGCAGTCCGACAGGGATAGCTGAAGCTTTCTTT. As protein: CASSPTGIAEAFF. The rearrangement links TRBV12-3 or TRBV12-4 to TRBJ1-1, with 7 bases that match TRBD1. This CDR3 region has 13 residues. The J segment lost 6 bases and the V segment lost 5 bases, leaving 6 bases of the junction unmatched.

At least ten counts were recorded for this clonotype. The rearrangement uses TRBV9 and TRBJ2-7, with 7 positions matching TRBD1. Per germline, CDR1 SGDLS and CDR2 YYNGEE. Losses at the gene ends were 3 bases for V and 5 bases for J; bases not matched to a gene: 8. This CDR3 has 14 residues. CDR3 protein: CASSARQGNDEQYF. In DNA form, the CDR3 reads TGTGCCAGCAGCGCCCGACAGGGAAACGACGAGCAGTACTTC.

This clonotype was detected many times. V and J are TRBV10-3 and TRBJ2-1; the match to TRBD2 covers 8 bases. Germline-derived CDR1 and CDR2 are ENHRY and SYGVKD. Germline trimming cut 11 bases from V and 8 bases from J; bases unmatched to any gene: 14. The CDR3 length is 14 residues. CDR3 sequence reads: CASRPGLAIHEQFF. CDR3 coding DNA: TGTGCCTCGCGCCCCGGACTAGCAATCCATGAGCAGTTCTTC.